This TCR beta chain was captured in a study of blood T cell repertoires in COVID-19. About the study: Sites in the United States, Italy and Spain provided acute and convalescent COVID-19 samples. Sources were T cells, B-cell-depleted T cells, or PBMCs; the material itself was cDNA or gDNA.

Measured with immunoSEQ multiplex PCR; TCRdb has only the in-frame clones, and not every one. The table includes 190,000 or so clones, about four fifths detected once. CDR3 length: 12 residues. Trimming shortened V by 3 bases and J by 8 bases, and 11 bases separated the two germline ends. Looked up from germline, CDR1 is SGDLS and CDR2 is YYNGEE. This TCR was sampled from a man aged 45-65 years with active or convalescent COVID-19. Material: peripheral blood. V and J are TRBV9 and TRBJ1-2; D is possibly TRBD1 (6 bases). The chain's CDR3 is CASSANRAGYTF. The CDR3 DNA sequence: TGTGCCAGCAGCGCGAACAGGGCCGGCTACACCTTC.